Each of the 28 T cell receptor beta chains below was sequenced from the same sample in a study of identical twins. MiXCR, run by TCRdb on the 5' RACE reads, gives a single entry per CDR3 protein. The sample consists of hundreds of thousands of distinct CDR3 sequences, 5.5% to 7.5% of them appearing once. Source material: naive T cells sorted from blood. The origin of the receptors is a man between 18 and 35 years old in good health.

This clonotype was counted at least ten times. The chain links TRBV12-3 or TRBV12-4 to TRBJ2-1; possible D gene TRBD2, 5 bases. V was clipped by 7 bases and J by 0 bases, with 13 bases between them. The CDR3 runs to 15 residues. The CDR3 coding sequence is TGTGCCAGCACCATCGGACTCCTCTCCTACAATGAGCAGTTCTTC. It yields the protein CASTIGLLSYNEQFF.

In its sample, this clonotype was seen many times. The rearrangement uses TRBV7-2 and TRBJ2-7; no clear D. CDR1 and CDR2 (germline): SGHTA, FQGNSA. The CDR3 sequence is 14 residues long. Trimming stripped 2 bases from V and 0 bases from J, with 8 bases between. The CDR3 sequence is CASSLSGYSYEQYF. The CDR3 bases are TGTGCCAGCAGCTTATCGGGCTACTCCTACGAGCAGTACTTC.

This clonotype was observed a handful of times. The chain joins TRBV9 to TRBJ2-1; the match to TRBD1 covers 7 bases. Germline lookup yields CDR1 SGDLS and CDR2 YYNGEE. Losses at the gene ends were 3 bases for V and 2 bases for J; bases not matched to a gene: 8. The CDR3 totals 16 residues. The DNA of the CDR3 is TGTGCCAGCAGCGGTCGGGACAGCCCAACCTACAATGAGCAGTTCTTC. Its protein is CASSGRDSPTYNEQFF.

Only a few counts were recorded for this clonotype. The chain is built from TRBV20-1 and TRBJ2-3, with 9 bases aligning to TRBD2. Trimming took 3 bases from V and 7 from J; bases not matched to a gene: 8. Germline V gives CDR1 DFQATT, CDR2 SNEGSKA (reference sequence). This CDR3 region has 14 residues. The CDR3 region has the DNA TGCAGTGCTAGCCGCGGGAGGGCAGGATATACGCAGTATTTT. It translates to CSASRGRAGYTQYF.

The chain is built from TRBV11-2 and TRBJ2-6; D remains ambiguous. Germline V gene data show CDR1 as SGHAT and CDR2 as FQNNGV. The germline V and J ends were trimmed by 2 bases and 6 bases, with 20 bases remaining between them. The CDR3 is 18 amino acids. For the CDR3, the DNA is TGTGCCAGCAGCTTATTGGCCGGTAACTTGAGAATGGCCAACGTCCTGACTTTC. It encodes CASSLLAGNLRMANVLTF.

The table lists this clonotype with a few counts. The chain couples TRBV29-1 to TRBJ1-2, with D unresolved. Between the trimmed V and J ends, which lost 7 bases and 5 bases, there was a span of 14 bases. CDR1 is SQVTM, CDR2 ANQGSEA, per germline. This CDR3 is built from 12 residues. CDR3 amino acids: CSAVAPAYGYTF. The CDR3 region has the DNA TGCAGCGCCGTGGCTCCGGCTTATGGCTACACCTTC.

This clonotype was seen a few times. The chain links TRBV14 to TRBJ2-5; 9 nucleotides agree with TRBD1. The CDR3 runs 16 residues. Per germline, CDR1 SGHDN and CDR2 FVKESK. Trimming cost V 2 bases and J 4 bases; bases outside gene matches: 8. CDR3 loop: CASSQYRGLLGETQYF. The CDR3 DNA is TGTGCCAGCAGCCAATACAGGGGGCTGTTAGGAGAGACCCAGTACTTC.

The sample holds many counts of this clonotype. This chain links TRBV20-1 with TRBJ2-1; 9 bases map to TRBD2. Losses at the gene ends were 2 bases for V and 3 bases for J; bases not matched to a gene: 5. The CDR3 is 15 residues long. Germline lookup yields CDR1 DFQATT and CDR2 SNEGSKA (reference sequence). The CDR3 nucleotides read TGCAGTGCTAGACAACTAGCGGGCCTCTACAATGAGCAGTTCTTC. Its translation: CSARQLAGLYNEQFF.

This clonotype was recorded a few times. The rearrangement links TRBV6-1 to TRBJ2-1, with D perhaps TRBD2 (6 bases). Per germline, CDR1 MNHNS and CDR2 SASEGT. CDR3 size: 16 residues. V was shortened by 6 bases and J by 4 bases, with 19 bases between the two germline ends. CDR3 amino acids: CASSPRGKPLYNEQFF. CDR3 sequence (DNA): TGTGCCAGCAGCCCTCGGGGGAAACCCTTGTACAATGAGCAGTTCTTC.

This chain uses TRBV24-1 with TRBJ2-5, with TRBD2 identical over 9 bases. V was pared by 1 base and J by 4 bases, with 15 bases of the junction left unmatched. The CDR3 loop spans 19 amino acids. Germline lookup yields CDR1 KGHDR and CDR2 SFDVKD. The CDR3 here is CATSDFSPSSGKWGETQYF. The DNA for the CDR3 is TGTGCCACCAGTGATTTTAGCCCTTCTAGCGGGAAGTGGGGAGAGACCCAGTACTTC.

This clonotype turned up a few times. The genes are TRBV3-1 and TRBJ2-3, with D possibly matching TRBD1 (5 bases). Germline V gene sequence: CDR1 LGHDT, CDR2 YNNKEL (reference sequence). The CDR3 totals 15 residues. V gave up 0 bases and J gave up 2 bases, with 9 bases separating them. This CDR3 is CASSQDTGHTDTQYF. As DNA, the CDR3 is TGTGCCAGCAGCCAAGATACAGGACACACAGATACGCAGTATTTT.

This clonotype occurred many times. V and J are TRBV6-5 and TRBJ2-5; 7 nucleotides align to TRBD2. Trimming at V came to 5 bases and at J to 3 bases, leaving 15 bases not matched to a gene. The CDR3 consists of 17 residues. Germline V lookup: CDR1 MNHEY, CDR2 SVGAGI. The CDR3 sequence: CASSNPRSWEGKETQYF. CDR3 nucleotide sequence: TGTGCCAGCAGTAACCCCCGTTCGTGGGAGGGTAAAGAGACCCAGTACTTC.

This clonotype has more than one count but fewer than ten. This chain connects TRBV21-1 to TRBJ2-1. TRBV21-1 counts as a pseudogene. The CDR3 runs to 16 residues. CDR3 in amino acids: CASSKLQKSSYNEQFF. Here the CDR3 DNA reads TGTGCCAGCAGCAAACTACAGAAAAGCTCCTACAATGAGCAGTTCTTC.

This clonotype has ten or more counts. The V call is TRBV10-2, the J call TRBJ1-2, with D unclear. Trimming cost V 0 bases and J 4 bases, with 9 bases left between them. The length of the CDR3 is 14 residues. Germline loops: CDR1 WSHSY, CDR2 SAAADI. The CDR3 spells CASSESGVLYGYTF. The CDR3 nucleotides are TGCGCCAGCAGTGAGTCGGGAGTCCTCTATGGCTACACCTTC.

The chain has TRBV28 and TRBJ2-7, with TRBD1 as a possible D gene (6 bases). CDR1 is MDHEN and CDR2 is SYDVKM in the germline V gene. The CDR3 covers 15 residues. Between the trimmed V and J ends, which lost 5 bases and 2 bases, there was a span of 16 bases. CDR3 sequence: CASSPLPQGPYEQYF. The CDR3 DNA is TGTGCCAGCAGTCCCCTCCCACAGGGACCCTACGAGCAGTACTTC. Based on the CDR3 plus reference TRBV28 and TRBJ2-7, the full variable domain is DVKVTQSSRYLVKRTGEKVFLECVQDMDHENMFWYRQDPGLGLRLIYFSYDVKMKEKGDIPEGYSVSREKKERFSLILESASTNQTSMYLCASSPLPQGPYEQYFGPGTRLTVT.

This clonotype was seen at least ten times. The chain is built from TRBV5-1 and TRBJ2-2, with D tentatively TRBD1 (6 bases). V was clipped by 4 bases and J by 4 bases, with 14 bases between them. The CDR3 extends over 15 amino acids. Germline V gene lookup returns CDR1 SGHRS and CDR2 YFSETQ. The CDR3 region has the DNA TGCGCCAGCAGCCTCCTGGTGGACAGCACCGGGGAGCTGTTTTTT. It is translated as CASSLLVDSTGELFF.

This clonotype was detected only a few times. The chain recombines TRBV6-1 with TRBJ2-1; 8 bases agree with TRBD2. The germline gives CDR1 MNHNS, CDR2 SASEGT. The length of the CDR3 is 14 residues. V was clipped by 6 bases and J by 8 bases; unmatched bases: 9. The CDR3, as DNA: TGTGCCAGCAGCGAACAGCGGGAGCTCTATGAGCAGTTCTTC. Residues: CASSEQRELYEQFF.

This clonotype appeared a few times. This rearrangement joins TRBV5-1 to TRBJ2-3, with 12 bases fitting TRBD2. J lost 4 bases, V lost 4 bases, and 4 bases had no gene match. The CDR3 has 15 amino acids. The germline V gene encodes CDR1 SGHRS and CDR2 YFSETQ. The CDR3 protein is CASSRTSGNADTQYF. CDR3 DNA sequence: TGCGCCAGCAGCCGGACTAGCGGGAACGCAGATACGCAGTATTTT.

This clonotype was detected only a few times. V is TRBV20-1 and J is TRBJ2-4; D is unresolved. The V gene's germline CDR1 is DFQATT and CDR2 SNEGSKA (reference sequence). CDR3 length equals 15 residues. V was trimmed by 6 bases and J by 4 bases, leaving 19 bases between them. As DNA, the CDR3 is TGCAGTGCCCGCTCCGTGGCTCGAGAAAAAAACATTCAGTACTTC. Its protein product is CSARSVAREKNIQYF.

In this sample, this clonotype turned up many times. The V gene is TRBV24-1, the J gene TRBJ2-5, with D maybe TRBD2 (7 bases). The CDR3 is 17 residues long. Germline CDR1 is KGHDR and CDR2 is SFDVKD. V lost 3 bases, J lost 5 bases, and 21 bases lay in between. The CDR3 DNA sequence: TGTGCCACCAGTGATCCCACGCGGGGGCTCACGGGGGAGACCCAGTACTTC. This sequence encodes CATSDPTRGLTGETQYF.

This clonotype was observed many times. This CDR3 is CASRQTGGATGELFF. The CDR3 DNA reads as TGTGCCAGCAGACAGACAGGGGGCGCGACCGGGGAGCTGTTTTTT. The chain uses TRBV5-6 and TRBJ2-2; the match to TRBD1 covers 10 bases. Trimming at V came to 5 bases and at J to 5 bases, leaving 6 bases not matched to a gene. Germline assignment: CDR1 SGHDT and CDR2 YYEEEE. This CDR3 is built from 15 residues.

This clonotype was found many times. This chain joins TRBV12-3 or TRBV12-4 and TRBJ1-1; perhaps TRBD1 as D (5 bases). Trimming pared 5 bases from V and 4 bases from J, leaving 11 bases between. The CDR3 covers 13 residues. CDR3 sequence: CASSVRGSTEAFF. Here the CDR3 DNA reads TGTGCCAGCAGTGTAAGGGGTTCCACTGAAGCTTTCTTT.

The rearrangement uses TRBV19 and TRBJ1-2; possible D gene TRBD1, 5 bases. CDR3 length equals 15 residues. Per germline, CDR1 LNHDA and CDR2 SQIVND (reference sequence). V shed 1 base and J shed 3 bases, with 12 bases lying between them. The CDR3 nucleotides are TGTGCCAGTAGTATAGTGGGGCAGCGGGACTATGGCTACACCTTC. Translated: CASSIVGQRDYGYTF.

A few counts support this clonotype. J is TRBJ2-5 and V is TRBV7-2; TRBD1 is a possible D gene (6 bases). Germline CDR1 SGHTA, CDR2 FQGNSA. The ends were cut back, 4 bases at V and 5 bases at J, with 14 bases in the middle. The CDR3 sequence is 14 residues long. The CDR3 nucleotides are TGTGCCAGCAGCTCCGAACAGGGCACGGAGACCCAGTACTTC. Protein: CASSSEQGTETQYF.

This clonotype showed up many times. The rearrangement joins TRBV13 to TRBJ2-1, with 8 positions matching TRBD2. With V trimmed by 6 bases and J by 6 bases, 4 bases remained unmatched. Germline V CDR1 and CDR2: PRHDT, FYEKMQ (reference sequence). The CDR3 is made up of 13 amino acids. CDR3 sequence: CASRLAAPNEQFF. The CDR3 DNA reads as TGTGCCAGCAGACTAGCGGCCCCCAATGAGCAGTTCTTC.

This clonotype was seen at least ten times. The CDR3 is CAISESITTYEQYF. CDR3 nucleotides: TGTGCCATCAGTGAGTCGATCACTACCTACGAGCAGTACTTC. The chain uses TRBV10-3 and TRBJ2-7; D ambiguous. V lost 0 bases to trimming and J lost 2 bases, with 8 bases between them. CDR1 and CDR2 (germline): ENHRY, SYGVKD. There are 14 residues in the CDR3.

At least ten counts were recorded for this clonotype. The chain combines TRBV12-3 or TRBV12-4 with TRBJ2-6, with unresolved D. The CDR3 sequence is 17 residues long. Trimming removed 9 bases at V and 0 bases at J, with 18 bases between. This CDR3 reads CASGEPFLTSGANVLTF. CDR3 DNA: TGTGCCAGTGGGGAACCCTTTTTGACCTCTGGGGCCAACGTCCTGACTTTC.

This clonotype turned up a few times. The chain combines TRBV11-2 with TRBJ2-1, with a possible D match to TRBD2 (5 bases). Germline V gene lookup returns CDR1 SGHAT and CDR2 FQNNGV. CDR3 length: 18 amino acids. Trimming took 5 bases from V and 8 from J, leaving 28 bases between them. CDR3 coding DNA: TGTGCCAGCAGCCAAAGGGTCTCTAGCTTTTTATCTCGGTATGAGCAGTTCTTC. It codes for CASSQRVSSFLSRYEQFF.